This T cell receptor (beta chain) was obtained from a study of T cell changes during pregnancy in multiple sclerosis. Profiling relied on immunoSEQ multiplex PCR, and the TCRdb table lists in-frame clones only, not all of them. The sample has about 68,000 clones; roughly nine tenths are singletons. This receptor was taken from a female donor in good health, enrolled as a control in a pregnancy study. The sequencing used peripheral blood, collected in the second trimester of pregnancy.

Here the CDR3 DNA reads TGTGCCAGCAGCTTGGCCCGCTTAGCTGGGGCCAACGTCCTGACTTTC. It yields the protein CASSLARLAGANVLTF. The chain joins TRBV5-5 to TRBJ2-6; D call uncertain. The CDR3 is 16 amino acids. Germline-derived CDR1 and CDR2 are SGHKS and YYEKEE (reference sequence). Trimming removed 0 bases from V and 2 bases from J, with 9 bases in between.